The rows below give T cell receptor beta chains drawn from one sample of a study of control samples from healthy donors and cancer patients. This table comes from immunoSEQ multiplex PCR, and its TCRdb copy is limited to in-frame clones, with some not included. The sample lists about 100,000 clones, about 92% seen once, with 8% in the top ten. Sequenced input: blood. These receptors were collected from a man younger than 35 in good health. CDR3s include the opening cysteine and the closing phenylalanine or tryptophan. A D gene is named only where the DNA matches it firmly. Clone size is not always given. Where it is, it says once, few, many or a class for expanded clones.

clone_size d_call j_call v_call cdr3_aa cdr3_nt
. . TRBJ2-3 TRBV24-1 CATSGGSTDTQYF TGTGCCACCTCCGGGGGTAGCACAGATACGCAGTATTTT
. . TRBJ1-6 TRBV30 CAWSDPGSSYNSPLHF TGTGCCTGGAGCGACCCTGGGAGCTCCTATAATTCACCCCTCCACTTT
. . TRBJ2-7 TRBV2 CASRLRSHEQYF TGTGCCAGCAGACTCCGGAGCCACGAGCAGTACTTC
. . TRBJ1-4 TRBV15 CATSRDRTASNEKLFF TGTGCCACCAGCAGAGATAGGACAGCGAGTAATGAAAAACTGTTTTTT
. TRBD2 TRBJ2-2 TRBV29-1 CSVEVQREAGELFF TGCAGCGTTGAAGTCCAGCGGGAGGCCGGGGAGCTGTTTTTT
. . TRBJ1-6 TRBV19 CASSILPPLGNSPLHF TGTGCCAGTAGTATACTCCCTCCACTGGGTAATTCACCCCTCCACTTT
once TRBD1 TRBJ1-1 TRBV5-6 CASSLRRQGDTEAFF TGTGCCAGCAGCTTAAGGAGACAGGGGGACACTGAAGCTTTCTTT
. TRBD1 TRBJ1-1 TRBV11-2 CASRWWGQKNTEAFF TGTGCCAGCAGGTGGTGGGGACAGAAGAACACTGAAGCTTTCTTT
. . TRBJ1-1 TRBV30 CAWTYSAGTEAFF TGTGCCTGGACCTATAGTGCAGGGACTGAAGCTTTCTTT
. . TRBJ1-2 TRBV11-2 CASSSLSLSGGYTF TGTGCCAGCAGCTCGCTTTCACTATCTGGTGGCTACACCTTC
. . TRBJ2-7 TRBV5-1 CASSLGVGSYEQYF TGCGCCAGCAGCTTGGGTGTGGGATCCTACGAGCAGTACTTC
. . TRBJ2-1 TRBV7-9 CASSPDRSSYNEQFF TGTGCCAGCAGCCCAGACAGGAGCTCCTACAATGAGCAGTTCTTC
. . TRBJ1-5 TRBV19 CASTRGWDRDQPQHF TGTGCCAGTACCCGGGGGTGGGACCGGGATCAGCCCCAGCATTTT
. TRBD1 TRBJ2-1 TRBV7-9 CASSLDEDRAWNEQFF TGTGCCAGCAGCTTAGATGAGGACAGGGCATGGAATGAGCAGTTCTTC
. . TRBJ1-1 TRBV13 CATLSPNTEAFF TGTGCCACCTTATCCCCAAACACTGAAGCTTTCTTT
once TRBD1 TRBJ1-1 TRBV7-2 CASSLVGQGVTEAFF TGTGCCAGCAGCTTAGTGGGACAGGGTGTCACTGAAGCTTTCTTT
. . TRBJ1-5 TRBV3-1/TRBV3-2 CASSQDSGGADQPQHF TGTGCCAGCAGCCAAGATTCCGGGGGCGCGGATCAGCCCCAGCATTTT
. . TRBJ1-2 TRBV30 CAWSMVGLGAVWYGYTF TGTGCCTGGAGTATGGTCGGGCTGGGGGCGGTATGGTATGGCTACACCTTC
. TRBD1 TRBJ2-1 TRBV24-1 CATSDPGGDRGNEQFF TGTGCCACCAGTGACCCCGGCGGGGACAGGGGCAATGAGCAGTTCTTC
. . TRBJ1-1 TRBV10-3 CATRGGHTDTEAFF TGTGCCACGAGGGGGGGTCATACGGACACTGAAGCTTTCTTT
. . TRBJ1-2 TRBV6-5 CATHWTVAEDYGYTF TGTGCCACCCACTGGACCGTCGCCGAGGACTATGGCTACACCTTC